This T cell receptor beta chain is from a study of blood T cell repertoires in COVID-19. The overall study: Researchers got acute and convalescent COVID-19 samples from the United States, Italy and Spain.

As originally analysed: From reference gene primer amplification, estimates of nucleated cell counts were derived. Produced via immunoSEQ multiplex PCR; TCRdb's table is partial and in-frame only. Clone size and V and J calls were adopted from that table, with D and trimming inferred from the DNA. The sample holds 95,000 to 150,000 clones, about 70% seen once. This clone came up a few times. The germline V and J ends were trimmed by 4 bases and 6 bases, with 9 bases remaining between them. This CDR3 contains 12 residues. Germline V gene lookup returns CDR1 SGHDN and CDR2 FVKESK. What was sequenced was peripheral blood. The TCR originated in an elderly man with COVID-19, enrolled during active disease. The rearrangement uses TRBV14 and TRBJ2-5, with TRBD2 as a possible D gene (6 bases). The CDR3 nucleotides are TGTGCCAGCAGCCTTGGAGGGAAGACCCAGTACTTC. Protein product: CASSLGGKTQYF.